The present T cell receptor beta chain was sequenced within a study of vaccination and CD4 T cells after COVID-19. About the research overall: Drawing of post-COVID samples took place a median around 100 days after diagnosis (range 35 to 161).

Trimming removed 1 base at V and 1 base at J, with 12 bases between. The CDR3 has 16 residues. CDR1 and CDR2 (germline): SGHVS, FNYEAQ. Treatment defined: roughly 10-day PBMC culture with coronavirus spike peptide pools or control peptides (ViraFEST assay). PBMC cultures, at 1.5 million to 2.5 million cells per well, received about 9.9 IU/ml IL-2 and about 10 ug/ml peptide pools. It was after 9 to 11 days of culture that CD4+ T cells were isolated by negative selection. A remark on this clonotype: Its antigen is currently unknown.

Once obtained from cultured CD4+ T cells, the DNA was sequenced using the Oncomine TCR Beta short-read assay. Genomic DNA was taken out of cultured CD4+ T cells by extraction. TCRdb independently ran MiXCR on the PCR reads; one entry per CDR3 protein. Of some 10,000 distinct CDR3 sequences in the sample, under 75% were seen once. The starting material was cultured CD4+ T cells from blood, obtained after SARS-CoV-2 vaccination. The sequence derives from a human donor with COVID-19. This rearrangement joins TRBV7-6 to TRBJ2-3; a possible D gene is TRBD2 (7 bases). CDR3: CASSLGGGGGTDTQYF. In DNA form, the CDR3 reads TGTGCCAGCAGCTTAGGTGGGGGGGGCGGCACAGATACGCAGTATTTT.